The clone carrying this T cell receptor (beta chain) has more than one count but fewer than ten. Its antigen remains unknown. Germline V CDR1 and CDR2: MDHEN, SYDVKM. The CDR3 spans 16 residues. V lost 2 bases, J lost 11 bases, and 19 bases lay in between. These data come from a study of identical twins. With template switching, a universal primer site was added, and the cDNA carried unique molecular identifiers. TCRdb fed the 5' RACE reads into MiXCR, producing one record per CDR3 protein. The sample records approximately 620,000 distinct CDR3 sequences, over 8.5% being singletons. In every case, the donor was a healthy Caucasian. General observations from the study: Models underestimated out-of-frame TCR alpha sharing in monozygotic twins.

This sample was shared with a second study, whose subject was yellow fever vaccine responses in identical twins.

This chain connects TRBV28 to TRBJ1-6, with TRBD1 as a possible D gene (6 bases). Sequencing was carried out using PBMCs. This clonotype was obtained from a woman aged 18-29 years in good health. The CDR3 is CASSLPLTGNLTPLHF. Here the CDR3 DNA reads TGTGCCAGCAGTTTACCCCTAACAGGGAATCTTACACCCCTCCACTTT. Based on the CDR3 plus reference TRBV28 and TRBJ1-6, the full variable domain is DVKVTQSSRYLVKRTGEKVFLECVQDMDHENMFWYRQDPGLGLRLIYFSYDVKMKEKGDIPEGYSVSREKKERFSLILESASTNQTSMYLCASSLPLTGNLTPLHFGNGTRLTVT.